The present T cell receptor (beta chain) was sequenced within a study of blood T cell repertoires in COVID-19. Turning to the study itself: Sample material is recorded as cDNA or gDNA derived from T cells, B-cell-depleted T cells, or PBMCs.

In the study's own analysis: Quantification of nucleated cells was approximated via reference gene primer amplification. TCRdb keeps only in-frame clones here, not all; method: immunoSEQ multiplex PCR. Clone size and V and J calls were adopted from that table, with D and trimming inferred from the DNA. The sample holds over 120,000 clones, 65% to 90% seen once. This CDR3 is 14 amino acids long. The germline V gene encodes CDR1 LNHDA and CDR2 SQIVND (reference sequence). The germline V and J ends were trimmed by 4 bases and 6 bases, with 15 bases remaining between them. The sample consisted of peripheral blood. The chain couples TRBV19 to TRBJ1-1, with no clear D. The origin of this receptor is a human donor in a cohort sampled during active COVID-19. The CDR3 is CASSTRHTRSEAFF. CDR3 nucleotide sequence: TGTGCCAGTAGTACGCGACATACGCGTTCTGAAGCTTTCTTT.